This entry concerns a single T cell receptor (beta chain). Its target is unknown. The CDR3 length is 17 residues. Trimming removed 4 bases from V and 0 bases from J, with 18 bases in between. Germline lookup yields CDR1 MNHNS and CDR2 SASEGT. When replicate PCRs were run on sorted subsets, they used around 200 ng DNA, some 29,000 T cell genomes. Clones were read by immunoSEQ multiplex PCR, and TCRdb kept only the in-frame ones, dropping some. This sample has over a million clones, with about four fifths found just once. This entry belongs to a study of shared clonotypes between healthy human individuals. Findings of the study overall: Having only a few donors restricted how much genetic and exposure-history diversity was captured. Sorted-subset sequencing, rarefaction showed, was incomplete despite large depth.

The sequenced sample consisted of memory CD4+ T cells from PBMCs. This sample's subset: CD45RA-negative fraction. The chain has TRBV6-1 and TRBJ1-1; D may be TRBD1 (6 bases). The receptor was derived from a man aged 18 to 29 in good health. Some clones in this sample may be carry-over from other donors' samples. Here the CDR3 reads CASSVVARGRLNTEAFF. The DNA for the CDR3 is TGTGCCAGCAGTGTGGTTGCCAGGGGTCGTCTGAACACTGAAGCTTTCTTT.